These T cell receptor beta chains were read from a single sample in a study of blood T cell repertoires in COVID-19. Sequencing was performed with immunoSEQ multiplex PCR; in TCRdb, only in-frame clones are kept and a portion is missing. The profile shows 85,000 or so clones, about 95% of them singletons. The sequenced material came from peripheral blood. These receptors were taken from a human donor with active COVID-19. The donor label of this sample is uncertain. Both conserved end residues are part of each CDR3.

J,V,CDR3
TRBJ1-1,TRBV4-1,CASSQDRAQTEAFF
TRBJ2-1,TRBV6-5,CASRQGNEQFF
TRBJ2-1,TRBV5-1,CASSSTGTRYNEQFF
TRBJ1-1,TRBV7-8,CASSDPGFTEAFF
TRBJ1-1,TRBV7-2,CASSTGGAPGAFF
TRBJ1-2,TRBV5-1,CASSLGAQGAGYTF
TRBJ2-5,TRBV16,CASSLGTGDPQQETQYF
TRBJ1-1,TRBV3-1/TRBV3-2,CASSQDPGTGSFF
TRBJ2-3,TRBV11-2,CASTTNGGTDTQYF
TRBJ1-4,TRBV6-5,CATGTGFNEKLFF
TRBJ1-2,TRBV6-5,CASTRLQGHYGYTF
TRBJ2-5,TRBV10-3,CATRGSTGQETQYF
TRBJ1-3,TRBV5-4,CASSLAVGLQNSGNTIYF
TRBJ2-2,TRBV5-1,CASSLDGSTGELFF
TRBJ2-1,TRBV6-5,CASSFLAGQSYNEQFF
TRBJ1-1,TRBV19,CASSQNLLGQGASTEAFF
TRBJ2-7,TRBV6-5,CASSYARTGLYEQYF
TRBJ2-6,TRBV7-9,CASLGFRGPTSGANVLTF
TRBJ2-5,TRBV10-3,CATSQRESQETQYF